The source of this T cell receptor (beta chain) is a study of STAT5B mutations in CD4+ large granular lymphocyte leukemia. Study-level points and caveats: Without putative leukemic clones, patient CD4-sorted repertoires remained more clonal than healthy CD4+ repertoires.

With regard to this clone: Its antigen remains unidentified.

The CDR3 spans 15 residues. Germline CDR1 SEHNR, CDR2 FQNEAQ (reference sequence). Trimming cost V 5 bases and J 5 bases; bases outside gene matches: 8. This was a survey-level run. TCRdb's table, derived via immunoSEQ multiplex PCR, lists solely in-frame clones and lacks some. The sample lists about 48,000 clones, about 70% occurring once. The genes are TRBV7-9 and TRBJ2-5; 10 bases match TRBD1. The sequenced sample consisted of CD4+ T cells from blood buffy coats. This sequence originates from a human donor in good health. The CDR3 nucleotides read TGTGCCAGCAGCCCCTTGGGACAGGGGTGGGAGACCCAGTACTTC. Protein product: CASSPLGQGWETQYF.